This T cell receptor beta chain stems from a study of blood T cell repertoires in COVID-19 (dated by TCRdb to between 2020 and 2021). Background for the entire study: Samples covering the acute and convalescent phases of COVID-19 were provided by collaborators in the United States, Italy and Spain. The material from the prospective study consisted of cDNA or gDNA derived from T cells, B-cell-depleted T cells, or PBMCs. Subjects who had been exposed to COVID-19, were actively infected with it, or had recovered from it provided the deeply sampled blood TCRbeta repertoires that made up the dataset. The repertoires were released in a freely available public database intended as a resource for research on the immune response to SARS-CoV-2. The samples were drawn from two sources: the first 160 participants of the ongoing ImmuneRACE study, and some 1,300 subjects contributed by 6 global collaborators. Sample metadata almost always included a de-identified subject ID, COVID-19 status, age in years and sex. HLA class I and class II types, where available, came from metadata supplied by the sample provider rather than from assay-based typing. Results the study describes overall, beyond this receptor: The amount of clinical and demographic metadata varied by source and participant and was provided uncurated.

TCRbeta CDR3 regions were amplified from genomic DNA using the immunoSEQ Assay, a bias-controlled multiplex PCR. The published analysis was carried out like this. Nucleated cell counts per sample were estimated from amplification of reference gene primers within the assay. Sequence reads were collapsed and filtered to measure the absolute abundance of every unique TCRbeta CDR3 rearrangement. For each sample, productive Simpson clonality was calculated as the square root of Simpson's diversity index across productive rearrangements. TCRdb retrieved this table from immuneACCESS and kept in-frame rearrangements only. Not all clones are present; in checked studies, unresolved V genes account for under half, and no reason is known for the remainder. D and trimming come from the DNA, and the V and J calls and clone size come from that table. The sample includes approximately 130,000 clones, with approximately 86% observed a single time. Clones ranked in the top ten supply approximately 16% of the sample.

This clone turned up a few times. Its antigen is not yet known. Qualities for individual bases were not recorded, and no much larger clone is one base off. A second Seattle source provided samples from volunteer blood donors who had recovered from COVID-19. Collaborating institutions collected whole blood in K2EDTA tubes following their own protocols. For TCRbeta analysis, collaborator samples were shipped as frozen whole blood, as isolated PBMCs, or as DNA extracted from either sample type. Ends trimmed: V by 4 bases, J by 9 bases; bases unmatched to a gene: 7. CDR1 and CDR2 are drawn from the germline V gene: SGHRS, YFSETQ. The CDR3, cysteine through phenylalanine, is 13 amino acids long. The read is trimmed to its CDR3 DNA, 39 bases read in frame from base 1.

This receptor was identified in a woman between 45 and 65 years old who had recovered from COVID-19. The sequencing input was peripheral blood. The rearrangement combines TRBV5-1 with TRBJ2-7, with 10 bases aligning to TRBD1. The CDR3 protein sequence reads: CASSLGTGVGQYF. The nucleotide sequence reads as follows: TGCGCCAGCAGCCTCGGGACAGGGGTTGGGCAGTACTTC. Reference TRBV5-1 and TRBJ2-7 genes cover what lies past the CDR3, so the full variable domain is KAGVTQTPRYLIKTRGQQVTLSCSPISGHRSVSWYQQTPGQGLQFLFEYFSETQRNKGNFPGRFSGRQFSNSRSEMNVSTLELGDSALYLCASSLGTGVGQYFGPGTRLTVT.